The source of this T cell receptor (beta chain) is a study of blood T cell repertoires in COVID-19. Study background: Donors in the United States, Italy and Spain gave samples during acute or convalescent COVID-19. PBMCs, B-cell-depleted T cells, or T cells provided the cDNA or gDNA that made up the material.

V dropped 3 bases and J dropped 4; count of bases not matched to a gene: 5. The CDR3 runs 14 residues. Germline loops: CDR1 MGHRA, CDR2 YSYEKL. Original processing notes: Amplified reference gene primers provided the basis for estimating nucleated cell counts. Repertoires were generated with immunoSEQ multiplex PCR, while TCRdb's copy carries only in-frame clones and drops some. The V and J calls and clone size are taken from that table; D and trimming were inferred from the DNA. This table holds roughly 100,000 clones, approximately 90% found once. The J gene is TRBJ2-5, the V gene TRBV4-1; 7 bases are shared with TRBD2. Sequenced sample: peripheral blood. The receptor comes from a woman aged 80 or over with acute or convalescent COVID-19. CDR3 amino acids: CASSHPGGRETQYF. CDR3 bases: TGCGCCAGCAGCCACCCCGGGGGGAGAGAGACCCAGTACTTC.